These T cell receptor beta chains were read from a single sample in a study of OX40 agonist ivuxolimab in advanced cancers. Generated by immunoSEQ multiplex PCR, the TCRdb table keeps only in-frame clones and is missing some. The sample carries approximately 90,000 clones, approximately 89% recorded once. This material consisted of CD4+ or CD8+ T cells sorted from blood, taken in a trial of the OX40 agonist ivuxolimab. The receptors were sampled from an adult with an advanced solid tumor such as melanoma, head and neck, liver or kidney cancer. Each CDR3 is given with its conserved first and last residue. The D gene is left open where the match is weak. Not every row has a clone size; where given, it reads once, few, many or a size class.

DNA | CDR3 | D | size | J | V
TGTGCCAGCAGTGACTCGAGGGGACTAGCGGGAGGCATCAATGAGCAGTTCTTC | CASSDSRGLAGGINEQFF | TRBD2 | once | TRBJ2-1 | TRBV6-4
TGTGCCAGCAGCTTAGACAGGGCTGGGGGCGAGCAGTACTTC | CASSLDRAGGEQYF | NA | NA | TRBJ2-7 | TRBV7-9
TGTGCCAGCAGAACGGGCGTCAGCACAGATACGCAGTATTTT | CASRTGVSTDTQYF | NA | once | TRBJ2-3 | TRBV2
TGTGCCAGCAGCACCGGACAGGAAGCCAAAAACATTCAGTACTTC | CASSTGQEAKNIQYF | TRBD1 | NA | TRBJ2-4 | TRBV6-5
TGTGCCAGCAGCGCATACCGGGACAGGGGGGAAGAGACCCAGTACTTC | CASSAYRDRGEETQYF | TRBD1 | once | TRBJ2-5 | TRBV14
TGTGCCAGCAGCCACGAGGGGCACCGGGGTCAGCCCCAGCATTTT | CASSHEGHRGQPQHF | NA | NA | TRBJ1-5 | TRBV7-9
TGTGCCAGCAGCCGGGACCGGGGCTCCTACAATGAGCAGTTCTTC | CASSRDRGSYNEQFF | NA | NA | TRBJ2-1 | TRBV5-4
TGTGCCATCAGTGAGTCGGGGGACAGGGAGGAAAAACTGTTTTTT | CAISESGDREEKLFF | TRBD1 | NA | TRBJ1-4 | TRBV10-3
TGCAGTGCTACAGGGATCTATGGCTACACCTTC | CSATGIYGYTF | NA | NA | TRBJ1-2 | TRBV20-1
TGTGCCAGCAGCTTAAACGACGTCGGGGTCTCAGATACGCAGTATTTT | CASSLNDVGVSDTQYF | NA | NA | TRBJ2-3 | TRBV7-2
TGTGCCAGCACCCTCAGGAGGGACGGGTCCTACGAGCAGTACTTC | CASTLRRDGSYEQYF | NA | once | TRBJ2-7 | TRBV9
TGTGCCAGCAGCGTAGGATCTAGGGGATCGGATGAAAAACTGTTTTTT | CASSVGSRGSDEKLFF | NA | few | TRBJ1-4 | TRBV9
TGTGCCAGCAGCTTAAGACAGGGCGGCGCTGAAGCTTTCTTT | CASSLRQGGAEAFF | TRBD1 | NA | TRBJ1-1 | TRBV11-3
TGTGCCAGCAGCCCGGACAGATACAATGAGCAGTTCTTC | CASSPDRYNEQFF | NA | once | TRBJ2-1 | TRBV5-4
TGTGCCAGTAGTTCGGGACACAGACGAGGTCGGAACTATGGCTACACCTTC | CASSSGHRRGRNYGYTF | NA | NA | TRBJ1-2 | TRBV19
TGTGCCAGCAGCCCAGGGATTTACACCGGGGAGCTGTTTTTT | CASSPGIYTGELFF | NA | NA | TRBJ2-2 | TRBV7-2
TGCGCCAGCAGCCAAGGACCGGGGGTAGCGGGAGGGCCTGGGTACAATGAGCAGTTCTTC | CASSQGPGVAGGPGYNEQFF | TRBD2 | NA | TRBJ2-1 | TRBV4-3
TGTGCCAGCAGTTTATTGGCAGGGGGCGCCAACATTCAGTACTTC | CASSLLAGGANIQYF | TRBD1 | NA | TRBJ2-4 | TRBV28
TGTGCCAGCAGCCAGCGACGGAGAATGAACACCGGGGAGCTGTTTTTT | CASSQRRRMNTGELFF | NA | NA | TRBJ2-2 | TRBV7-9
TGTGCCACCAGCAGAGATATCGGAGGGAGCAAGTTCTTC | CATSRDIGGSKFF | NA | NA | TRBJ2-1 | TRBV15
TGCGCCAGCAGCCAAGTGGGACAGTCTAACTATGGCTACACCTTC | CASSQVGQSNYGYTF | TRBD1 | NA | TRBJ1-2 | TRBV4-1
TGTGCCAGCAGCCCACGTAGCGGGAGTGAGGACGAGCAGTACTTC | CASSPRSGSEDEQYF | TRBD2 | NA | TRBJ2-7 | TRBV9
TGTGCCTGGAGTTGGTCGGGACAGGGGACGGGTGAGCAGTTCTTC | CAWSWSGQGTGEQFF | TRBD1 | NA | TRBJ2-1 | TRBV30
TGCGCCAGCAGTGTCCTAACTAGCGGCTACGAGCAGTACTTC | CASSVLTSGYEQYF | TRBD2 | NA | TRBJ2-7 | TRBV10-1
TGTGCCAGCAGCCGAGACAGGACGAACACTGAAGCTTTCTTT | CASSRDRTNTEAFF | NA | NA | TRBJ1-1 | TRBV7-9
TGTGCCAGCAGTGTAATGGACTTCCAAGAGACCCAGTACTTC | CASSVMDFQETQYF | NA | NA | TRBJ2-5 | TRBV28
TGTGCCAGCAGCTTTGGGGCCCCCGTCAATGAGCAGTTCTTC | CASSFGAPVNEQFF | NA | once | TRBJ2-1 | TRBV5-5
TGTGCCAGCAGCCCCCTTCCGGAATCCACCGGGGAGCTGTTTTTT | CASSPLPESTGELFF | NA | NA | TRBJ2-2 | TRBV2
TGCGCCAGCAGTGAGTCCCAGGGAAGCTATAGCACAGATACGCAGTATTTT | CASSESQGSYSTDTQYF | NA | NA | TRBJ2-3 | TRBV10-2
TGTGCCTGGAACTGGAACACCGGGGAGCTGTTTTTT | CAWNWNTGELFF | NA | few | TRBJ2-2 | TRBV30
TGTGCCAGCAGCCCGACGACAGGGGTTGTCTTCTCAGATACGCAGTATTTT | CASSPTTGVVFSDTQYF | TRBD1 | NA | TRBJ2-3 | TRBV5-4
TGTGCCAGCACCCTTAAAGCGGGAGAAACAGATACGCAGTATTTT | CASTLKAGETDTQYF | TRBD2 | NA | TRBJ2-3 | TRBV5-4
TGCAGTGCTAGTGGGGCGAAAGCTTTCTTT | CSASGAKAFF | NA | few | TRBJ1-1 | TRBV20-1